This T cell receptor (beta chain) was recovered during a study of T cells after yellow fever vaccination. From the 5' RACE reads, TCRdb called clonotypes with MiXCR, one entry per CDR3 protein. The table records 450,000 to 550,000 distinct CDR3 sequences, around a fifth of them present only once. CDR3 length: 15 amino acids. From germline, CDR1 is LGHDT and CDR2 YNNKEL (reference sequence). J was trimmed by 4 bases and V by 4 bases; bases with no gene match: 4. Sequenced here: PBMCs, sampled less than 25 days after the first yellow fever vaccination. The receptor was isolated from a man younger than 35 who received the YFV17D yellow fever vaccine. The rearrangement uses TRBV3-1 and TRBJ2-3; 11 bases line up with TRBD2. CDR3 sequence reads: CASSRSSGGPDTQYF. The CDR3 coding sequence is TGTGCCAGCAGCCGTTCTAGCGGGGGGCCAGATACGCAGTATTTT.